This passage covers 30 T cell receptor beta chains from one sample sequenced in a study of neurological immune-mediated disorders. This sample's time point: longitudinal time-point 1 (baseline). TCRdb re-analysed the 5' RACE reads in MiXCR, keeping a single row per CDR3 protein. Altogether about 49,000 distinct CDR3 sequences are present, 10% being singletons, with the ten largest covering roughly 1.6%. The specimen was PBMCs. These receptors were collected from a woman aged 40 to 50 in good health.

This clonotype was detected a few times. CDR3: CAITKQTGGTDGYTF. CDR3 sequence (DNA): TGTGCCATCACCAAGCAGACAGGGGGCACGGATGGCTACACCTTC. V is TRBV10-3 and J is TRBJ1-2; 10 bases are shared with TRBD1. CDR3 length: 15 amino acids. Germline CDR1 reads ENHRY; CDR2 reads SYGVKD. With 7 bases clipped from V and 6 bases from J, the junction kept 11 bases outside the gene matches.

This clonotype was seen ten or more times. The DNA for the CDR3 is TGTGCCAGCAGCACCCGGGGGCCAGATACGCAGTATTTT. Translating gives CASSTRGPDTQYF. This chain links TRBV7-9 with TRBJ2-3, with D tentatively TRBD1 or TRBD2 (6 bases each). The V gene lost 5 bases and the J gene lost 4 bases, with 10 bases spanning the gap. This CDR3 has 13 residues. Germline V gene lookup returns CDR1 SEHNR and CDR2 FQNEAQ (reference sequence).

In this sample, this clonotype turned up many times. The chain uses TRBV14 and TRBJ2-2; D is unresolved. V was pared by 0 bases and J by 7 bases, with 3 bases between. Germline loops: CDR1 SGHDN, CDR2 FVKESK. The CDR3 spans 12 residues. CDR3 DNA: TGTGCCAGCAGCCAAGAGGTCGGGGAGCTGTTTTTT. Residues: CASSQEVGELFF.

This clonotype was seen many times. V gene TRBV10-3 combines with J gene TRBJ2-1; a possible D gene is TRBD1 (7 bases). The CDR3 runs 15 residues. The V gene's germline CDR1 is ENHRY and CDR2 SYGVKD. V was clipped by 4 bases and J by 6 bases, with 16 bases between them. Written as DNA, the CDR3 is TGTGCCATCAGTGGCCAGGGGGGCGCGTCCAATGAGCAGTTCTTC. As protein: CAISGQGGASNEQFF.

This clonotype was counted at least ten times. The rearrangement joins TRBV20-1 to TRBJ1-2; TRBD1 matches 7 bases. CDR3 length: 13 amino acids. CDR1 DFQATT and CDR2 SNEGSKA come from the germline V gene (reference sequence). V trimming: 5 bases; J trimming: 3 bases; junction bases outside the gene matches: 6. In nucleotides, the CDR3 is TGCAGTGCTGACGAGGGGGCGGACTATGGCTACACCTTC. The encoded protein is CSADEGADYGYTF.

The rearrangement links TRBV5-1 to TRBJ1-1, with a weak D call TRBD1 (5 bases). The germline V gene has CDR1 SGHRS and CDR2 YFSETQ. This CDR3 spans 17 amino acids. V lost 0 bases and J lost 0, with 15 bases in between. The CDR3 DNA follows: TGCGCCAGCAGCTTGGATCTCAACAGGAAAATGAACACTGAAGCTTTCTTT. Translated: CASSLDLNRKMNTEAFF.

The chain has TRBV10-3 and TRBJ2-7; TRBD1 matches at 9 bases. Germline V lookup: CDR1 ENHRY, CDR2 SYGVKD. The CDR3 runs 12 residues. The V and J ends lost 11 bases and 1 base, in that order; junction bases with no gene match: 3. CDR3 DNA: TGTGCCGGGGGACAGGGATCCTACGAGCAGTACTTC. Translating it yields CAGGQGSYEQYF.

This clonotype was detected many times. The J gene is TRBJ2-3, the V gene TRBV5-1; D not certain. V was trimmed by 5 bases and J by 0 bases, leaving 13 bases between them. CDR3 length equals 15 residues. Germline V gene lookup returns CDR1 SGHRS and CDR2 YFSETQ. The CDR3 here is CASSQPTQSTDTQYF. CDR3 in DNA: TGCGCCAGCAGTCAGCCGACCCAAAGCACAGATACGCAGTATTTT.

This clonotype was counted at least ten times. The chain has TRBV20-1 and TRBJ2-1, with TRBD1 matching over 8 bases. V was pared by 6 bases and J by 6 bases, with 10 bases of the junction left unmatched. Germline values: CDR1 DFQATT, CDR2 SNEGSKA (reference sequence). The CDR3 runs 14 residues. In nucleotides, the CDR3 is TGCAGTGCCCACCCGGGACAGGACGTCAATGAGCAGTTCTTC. It specifies CSAHPGQDVNEQFF.

This clonotype was counted many times. This chain connects TRBV5-1 to TRBJ2-7; the match to TRBD1 covers 8 bases. Germline V lookup: CDR1 SGHRS, CDR2 YFSETQ. V was pared by 3 bases and J by 5 bases, with 13 bases of the junction left unmatched. CDR3 length: 16 residues. The CDR3 here is CASSSTGTGPIHEQYF. The DNA for the CDR3 is TGCGCCAGCAGCTCCACCGGGACAGGACCCATCCACGAGCAGTACTTC.

This clonotype was detected only a few times. The chain uses TRBV20-1 and TRBJ2-1; 11 positions match TRBD2. The CDR3 loop spans 13 amino acids. J was trimmed by 12 bases and V by 4 bases; bases with no gene match: 8. The germline gives CDR1 DFQATT, CDR2 SNEGSKA (reference sequence). The CDR3 region is CSATGLAASGQFF. The CDR3 bases are TGCAGTGCTACGGGACTAGCGGCCTCCGGGCAGTTCTTC.

The table lists this clonotype with many counts. This rearrangement joins TRBV5-1 to TRBJ2-1; a weak D match, TRBD2 (6 bases). Germline CDR1 SGHRS, CDR2 YFSETQ. V was trimmed by 1 base and J by 10 bases, leaving 18 bases between them. The CDR3 runs 15 residues. The CDR3 nucleotides are TGCGCCAGCAGCTTGAGGGCTAGCGCACCTAGGGAGCAGTTCTTC. Amino acids: CASSLRASAPREQFF.

In its sample, this clonotype was seen many times. The chain uses TRBV20-1 and TRBJ1-2; 7 bases map to TRBD1. This CDR3 comprises 14 residues. The V gene end was trimmed by 5 bases and the J gene end by 4 bases; junction bases not matched to a gene: 10. Germline CDR1 reads DFQATT; CDR2 reads SNEGSKA (reference sequence). CDR3 sequence (DNA): TGCAGTGCTCGACAGGGAAGTAACCCCTATGGCTACACCTTC. It yields the protein CSARQGSNPYGYTF.

This clonotype was seen repeatedly, ten times or more. The CDR3 DNA sequence: TGTGCCAGCTCCGGCGAGGGACAGGGGTACATTCAGTACTTC. Translated: CASSGEGQGYIQYF. The genes are TRBV18 and TRBJ2-4; 10 nucleotides match TRBD1. Trimming at V came to 6 bases and at J to 8 bases, leaving 7 bases not matched to a gene. This CDR3 has 14 residues. Germline lookup yields CDR1 KGHSH and CDR2 LQKENI.

This clonotype was detected many times. The chain employs TRBV29-1 and TRBJ2-2; D gene ambiguous. V dropped 3 bases and J dropped 4 bases, with 12 bases sitting between them. This CDR3 has 14 residues. Germline-derived CDR1 and CDR2 are SQVTM and ANQGSEA. The CDR3 DNA follows: TGCAGCGTTGAGGGTGAGCGTGGCACCGGGGAGCTGTTTTTT. This sequence encodes CSVEGERGTGELFF.

This clonotype was observed at least ten times. V usage is TRBV5-5 and J usage is TRBJ2-5; 7 nucleotides agree with TRBD2. CDR3 length: 16 amino acids. Germline CDR1 is SGHKS and CDR2 is YYEKEE (reference sequence). V gave up 0 bases and J gave up 1 base; unmatched junction bases: 6. In nucleotides, the CDR3 is TGTGCCAGCAGCTTGGTCAGTGGCGGGGGCCAAGAGACCCAGTACTTC. It is translated as CASSLVSGGGQETQYF.

The chain joins TRBV27 to TRBJ1-5; D gene ambiguous. Trimming removed 5 bases from V and 3 bases from J, with 8 bases in between. This CDR3 contains 13 residues. Germline V lookup: CDR1 MNHEY, CDR2 SMNVEV (reference sequence). The CDR3 DNA reads TGTGCCAGCAGTCAAAGCTACAATCAGCCCCAGCATTTT. This sequence encodes CASSQSYNQPQHF.

The table lists this clonotype with many counts. The chain is built from TRBV29-1 and TRBJ2-1; 10 bases are shared with TRBD2. Germline trimming cut 6 bases from V and 4 bases from J; bases unmatched to any gene: 6. CDR3 length equals 14 residues. Germline V lookup: CDR1 SQVTM, CDR2 ANQGSEA. In DNA, the CDR3 is TGCAGCGTGACCGGGACTAGCGTTTACAATGAGCAGTTCTTC. Translating it yields CSVTGTSVYNEQFF.

Ten or more counts support this clonotype. V gene TRBV5-1 combines with J gene TRBJ2-1; TRBD2 matches 9 bases. Germline CDR1 reads SGHRS; CDR2 reads YFSETQ. The V segment lost 4 bases and the J segment 3 bases; nucleotides outside the gene matches: 8. The CDR3 extends over 16 amino acids. CDR3 in amino acids: CASSQTSGGFYNEQFF. CDR3 coding DNA: TGCGCCAGCAGCCAAACAAGCGGGGGGTTCTACAATGAGCAGTTCTTC. Full variable domain (outside the CDR3, taken from reference TRBV5-1 and TRBJ2-1): KAGVTQTPRYLIKTRGQQVTLSCSPISGHRSVSWYQQTPGQGLQFLFEYFSETQRNKGNFPGRFSGRQFSNSRSEMNVSTLELGDSALYLCASSQTSGGFYNEQFFGPGTRLTVL.

This clonotype is medium-sized within its sample. The rearrangement joins TRBV7-3 to TRBJ1-1; 8 bases agree with TRBD1. Germline loops: CDR1 SGHTA, CDR2 FQGTGA. V trimming: 5 bases; J trimming: 3 bases; junction bases outside the gene matches: 8. The CDR3 spans 15 residues. The CDR3 DNA reads as TGTGCCAGCAGCCTTACAGGGGGAGGGGACACTGAAGCTTTCTTT. Amino acid sequence: CASSLTGGGDTEAFF.

This clonotype showed up many times. The chain has TRBV12-3 or TRBV12-4 and TRBJ1-2; D unclear. The CDR3 runs 13 residues. Trimming left V 1 base short and J 8 bases short, with 11 bases between. Written as DNA, the CDR3 is TGTGCCAGCAGTTTAGTCGCCGGCCGGGGCTACACCTTC. The encoded protein is CASSLVAGRGYTF.

This clonotype was observed at least ten times. The V gene is TRBV6-5, the J gene TRBJ2-2; D is unclear. The V end lost 2 bases, the J end lost 3 bases, and 13 bases lay between the germline ends. CDR3 length equals 16 residues. Germline lookup yields CDR1 MNHEY and CDR2 SVGAGI. CDR3 nucleotide sequence: TGTGCCAGCAGTTACGGACCACGGGCCGACACCGGGGAGCTGTTTTTT. It translates to CASSYGPRADTGELFF.

This clonotype showed up just a few times. The J gene is TRBJ2-5, the V gene TRBV9; TRBD2 matches at 10 bases. CDR3 length: 15 amino acids. Germline CDR1 reads SGDLS; CDR2 reads YYNGEE. With 2 bases clipped from V and 3 bases from J, the junction kept 4 bases outside the gene matches. CDR3 in amino acids: CASSVASGGKETQYF. The CDR3 DNA reads as TGTGCCAGCAGCGTTGCTAGCGGGGGAAAAGAGACCCAGTACTTC.

This clonotype was recorded many times. V is TRBV7-2 and J is TRBJ1-1, with no clear D. The CDR3 covers 14 residues. Looked up from germline, CDR1 is SGHTA and CDR2 is FQGNSA. V lost 1 base, J lost 4 bases, and 10 bases lay in between. CDR3 residues: CASSLEGTVTEAFF. The CDR3 DNA is TGTGCCAGCAGCTTAGAGGGAACGGTCACTGAAGCTTTCTTT.

This clonotype showed up many times. The chain recombines TRBV20-1 with TRBJ1-5, with D possibly TRBD1 on 5 matching bases. V lost 0 bases to trimming and J lost 7 bases, with 10 bases between them. Looked up from germline, CDR1 is DFQATT and CDR2 is SNEGSKA (reference sequence). The CDR3 is 13 amino acids. DNA for the CDR3: TGCAGTGCTAGAGAGGGCAGGGTCCAGCCCCAGCATTTT. It encodes CSAREGRVQPQHF.

This clonotype has at least ten counts. The V call is TRBV6-1, the J call TRBJ2-7, with 12 bases fitting TRBD1. The CDR3 runs 15 residues. V shed 2 bases and J 5 bases; nucleotides not matched to a gene: 4. From germline, CDR1 is MNHNS and CDR2 SASEGT. The CDR3 nucleotides are TGTGCCAGCAGTGAAAGGGACAGGGGGCTGGACGAGCAGTACTTC. Translation gives CASSERDRGLDEQYF.

This clonotype has ten or more counts. This chain connects TRBV5-5 to TRBJ1-5; D unresolved. V gave up 2 bases and J gave up 5 bases, with 8 bases separating them. The length of the CDR3 is 13 residues. Germline lookup yields CDR1 SGHKS and CDR2 YYEKEE (reference sequence). CDR3 loop: CASSLIRDQPQHF. The CDR3 DNA reads TGTGCCAGCAGCTTAATCAGAGATCAGCCCCAGCATTTT. The whole variable domain, filled in from reference TRBV5-5 and TRBJ1-5, reads DAGVTQSPTHLIKTRGQQVTLRCSPISGHKSVSWYQQVLGQGPQFIFQYYEKEERGRGNFPDRFSARQFPNYSSELNVNALLLGDSALYLCASSLIRDQPQHFGDGTRLSIL.

In its sample, this clonotype was seen many times. The chain joins TRBV4-1 to TRBJ2-2, with D possibly matching TRBD1 (6 bases). Germline V lookup: CDR1 MGHRA, CDR2 YSYEKL. The CDR3 covers 17 residues. Trimming stripped 4 bases from V and 0 bases from J, with 15 bases between. This chain's CDR3 is CASSPSPGQSNTGELFF. The CDR3, as DNA: TGCGCCAGCAGCCCCAGCCCCGGACAGTCGAACACCGGGGAGCTGTTTTTT.

This clonotype was observed many times. The chain has TRBV29-1 and TRBJ1-2; 7 bases match TRBD1. The CDR3 extends over 13 amino acids. Germline V gene lookup returns CDR1 SQVTM and CDR2 ANQGSEA. J lost 8 bases, V lost 0 bases, and 6 bases had no gene match. The CDR3: CSVEDGGGLGYTF. For the CDR3, the DNA is TGCAGCGTTGAAGATGGAGGGGGCTTGGGCTACACCTTC.

There are many counts of this clonotype. The V and J genes are TRBV12-3 or TRBV12-4 and TRBJ2-6, with no clear D. Deletions cut 6 bases from V and 0 bases from J, with 6 bases between. This CDR3 spans 14 amino acids. CDR3 residues: CASRESSGANVLTF. The CDR3 coding sequence is TGTGCCAGCAGAGAGAGCTCTGGGGCCAACGTCCTGACTTTC.